The 16 T cell receptor beta chains reported below all come from one sample, sequenced in a study of blood T cell repertoires in COVID-19. Assay: immunoSEQ multiplex PCR; the TCRdb copy retains only in-frame clones and omits some. The sample lists almost 20,000 clones, around 84% occurring once. Sequences were obtained from peripheral blood. These receptor sequences come from a human donor with active COVID-19. The donor label of this sample is uncertain.

The J gene is TRBJ1-4, the V gene TRBV11-1; 11 positions match TRBD1. V gave up 8 bases and J gave up 0 bases; unmatched junction bases: 5. The CDR3 loop spans 16 amino acids. The V gene's germline CDR1 is SGHAT and CDR2 FQDESV (reference sequence). The CDR3 loop reads CASAGTGGATNEKLFF. As DNA, the CDR3 is TGTGCCAGCGCCGGGACAGGGGGAGCAACTAATGAAAAACTGTTTTTT.

The chain joins TRBV13 to TRBJ2-7, with D possibly TRBD1 on 6 matching bases. Germline loops: CDR1 PRHDT, CDR2 FYEKMQ (reference sequence). The CDR3 totals 16 residues. V shed 6 bases and J shed 0 bases, with 18 bases lying between them. The CDR3: CASSYGGTGSSYEQYF. CDR3 in DNA: TGTGCCAGCAGTTACGGTGGTACAGGGAGCTCCTACGAGCAGTACTTC.

The gene calls are TRBV19 and TRBJ1-4; 8 bases agree with TRBD1. Germline lookup yields CDR1 LNHDA and CDR2 SQIVND (reference sequence). CDR3 length equals 14 residues. The trim removed 5 bases at V and 8 bases at J, leaving 7 bases unmatched. The chain's CDR3 is CASSPPWTGEKLFF. CDR3 nucleotide sequence: TGTGCCAGTAGTCCTCCCTGGACAGGGGAAAAACTGTTTTTT.

The chain links TRBV6-6 to TRBJ1-5, with D possibly matching TRBD1 (5 bases). Germline V CDR1 and CDR2: MNHNY, SVGAGI (reference sequence). V gave up 5 bases and J gave up 0 bases, with 14 bases separating them. The CDR3 length is 16 residues. The CDR3 DNA reads as TGTGCCAGCAGTCCCAGAGCGGGGGATAGCAATCAGCCCCAGCATTTT. It translates to CASSPRAGDSNQPQHF.

The chain recombines TRBV27 with TRBJ1-2, with TRBD1 as a possible D gene (5 bases). Germline lookup yields CDR1 MNHEY and CDR2 SMNVEV (reference sequence). The CDR3 consists of 12 residues. The V and J ends lost 2 bases and 7 bases respectively, with 8 bases between them. CDR3 sequence reads: CASSLQGRGYTF. CDR3 bases: TGTGCCAGCAGTTTACAGGGTCGTGGCTACACCTTC.

The count of this clone is one. The chain carries TRBV19 and TRBJ2-2, with 9 positions matching TRBD1. Germline V gives CDR1 LNHDA, CDR2 SQIVND (reference sequence). V trimming: 5 bases; J trimming: 2 bases; junction bases outside the gene matches: 15. The CDR3 extends over 19 amino acids. CDR3 nucleotides: TGTGCCAGTAGTGGGGGACAGGGCCTTTACGCCCCAAACACCGGGGAGCTGTTTTTT. This codes for CASSGGQGLYAPNTGELFF. Complete variable domain (other parts from reference TRBV19 and TRBJ2-2): DGGITQSPKYLFRKEGQNVTLSCEQNLNHDAMYWYRQDPGQGLRLIYYSQIVNDFQKGDIAEGYSVSREKKESFPLTVTSAQKNPTAFYLCASSGGQGLYAPNTGELFFGEGSRLTVL.

The rearrangement uses TRBV2 and TRBJ2-3; D not certain. Germline V gene sequence: CDR1 SNHLY, CDR2 FYNNEI. The CDR3 has 12 amino acids. Trimming pared 2 bases from V and 8 bases from J, leaving 8 bases between. The CDR3 reads CASSEMASTQYF. The CDR3, as DNA: TGTGCCAGCAGTGAAATGGCAAGTACGCAGTATTTT.

The J gene is TRBJ2-5, the V gene TRBV5-1; 8 bases are a match to TRBD1. The V gene end was trimmed by 6 bases and the J gene end by 2 bases; junction bases not matched to a gene: 6. CDR1 is SGHRS and CDR2 is YFSETQ in the germline V gene. The CDR3 sequence is 14 residues long. This CDR3 reads CASTGTGVQETQYF. The DNA for the CDR3 is TGCGCCAGCACCGGGACAGGTGTGCAAGAGACCCAGTACTTC.

This sequence joins TRBV21-1 and TRBJ2-1; the table's D call, TRBD2, was not checked against the DNA. TRBV21-1 corresponds to a pseudogene. The CDR3 has 16 amino acids. CDR3 in amino acids: CATISAASGGAGEQFF. The CDR3 DNA sequence: TGTGCCACCATCTCGGCGGCTAGCGGGGGGGCGGGAGAGCAGTTCTTC.

The chain joins TRBV18 to TRBJ1-6; 7 bases are a match to TRBD1. Germline V gene sequence: CDR1 KGHSH, CDR2 LQKENI. The CDR3 has 15 residues. The ends lost 1 base at V and 9 bases at J; junction bases unmatched: 6. The CDR3 DNA reads as TGTGCCAGCTCACCACAAACAGGGGATAGTTCACCCCTCCACTTT. Its translation is CASSPQTGDSSPLHF. Full variable domain (rest looked up from reference TRBV18 and TRBJ1-6): NAGVMQNPRHLVRRRGQEARLRCSPMKGHSHVYWYRQLPEEGLKFMVYLQKENIIDESGMPKERFSAEFPKEGPSILRIQQVVRGDSAAYFCASSPQTGDSSPLHFGNGTRLTVT.

The gene calls are TRBV6-5 and TRBJ2-1; 9 positions agree with TRBD2. The CDR3 contains 14 residues. V shed 7 bases, J shed 11 bases, and the junction held 12 bases outside the gene matches. Germline CDR1 and CDR2: MNHEY and SVGAGI. Here the CDR3 reads CASTDEGLATKQFF. The CDR3 nucleotides are TGTGCCAGCACCGATGAGGGACTAGCCACGAAGCAGTTCTTC.

The rearrangement joins TRBV6-1 to TRBJ2-6, with D possibly being TRBD2 (6 bases). V lost 3 bases, J lost 0 bases, and 12 bases lay in between. Per germline, CDR1 MNHNS and CDR2 SASEGT. The CDR3 loop spans 17 amino acids. In DNA, the CDR3 is TGTGCCAGCAGTGATGGGGGACTGGTCTCTGGGGCCAACGTCCTGACTTTC. Translating it yields CASSDGGLVSGANVLTF.

This clone was seen a handful of times. The V call is TRBV7-9, the J call TRBJ2-2; D unresolved. Germline V gives CDR1 SEHNR, CDR2 FQNEAQ (reference sequence). Trimming removed 7 bases at V and 10 bases at J, with 16 bases between. This CDR3 is 13 amino acids long. The CDR3 spells CASTEPPPLELFF. The CDR3 DNA is TGTGCCAGCACCGAACCACCACCACTGGAGCTGTTTTTT.

J is TRBJ2-1 and V is TRBV3-1 (or the pseudogene TRBV3-2), with 11 bases aligning to TRBD2. Germline CDR1 LGHDT, CDR2 YNNKEL (reference sequence). The CDR3 length is 21 residues. The V segment lost 5 bases and the J segment 0 bases; nucleotides outside the gene matches: 18. CDR3 amino acids: CASSSAFSLAGVPSSYNEQFF. DNA for the CDR3: TGTGCCAGCAGCTCTGCATTTTCACTAGCGGGAGTGCCTAGCTCCTACAATGAGCAGTTCTTC.

This clone is a singleton in its sample. V usage is TRBV5-4 and J usage is TRBJ2-1; 10 positions agree with TRBD2. The trim removed 1 base at V and 1 base at J, leaving 11 bases unmatched. The CDR3 contains 19 residues. Germline V gene data show CDR1 as SGHNT and CDR2 as YYREEE (reference sequence). DNA for the CDR3: TGTGCCAGCAGCTTGTGGGTTAGCGGGAGGACTCTATCCTACAATGAGCAGTTCTTC. This codes for CASSLWVSGRTLSYNEQFF.

The chain carries TRBV7-9 and TRBJ2-7; a possible D gene is TRBD1 (5 bases). V was pared by 6 bases and J by 3 bases, with 30 bases between. Germline V lookup: CDR1 SEHNR, CDR2 FQNEAQ (reference sequence). The CDR3 extends over 19 amino acids. The CDR3 loop reads CASSQATPRRQNLFYEQYF. In DNA form, the CDR3 reads TGTGCCAGCAGTCAAGCTACCCCGCGCAGACAGAACCTTTTCTACGAGCAGTACTTC.